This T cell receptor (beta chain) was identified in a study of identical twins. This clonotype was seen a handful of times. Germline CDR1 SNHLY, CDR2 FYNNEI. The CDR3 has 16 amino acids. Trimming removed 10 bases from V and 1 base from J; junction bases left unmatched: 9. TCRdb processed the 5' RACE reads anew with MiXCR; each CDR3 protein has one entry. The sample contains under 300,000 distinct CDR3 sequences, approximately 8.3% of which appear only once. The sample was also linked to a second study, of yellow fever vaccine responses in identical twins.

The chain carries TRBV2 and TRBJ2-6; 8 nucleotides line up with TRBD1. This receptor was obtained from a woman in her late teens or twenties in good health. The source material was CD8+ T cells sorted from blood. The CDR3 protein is CANQGRGRSGANVLTF. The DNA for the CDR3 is TGTGCCAACCAAGGCAGGGGGCGATCTGGGGCCAACGTCCTGACTTTC. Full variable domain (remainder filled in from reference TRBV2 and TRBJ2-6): EPEVTQTPSHQVTQMGQEVILRCVPISNHLYFYWYRQILGQKVEFLVSFYNNEISEKSEIFDDQFSVERPDGSNFTLKIRSTKLEDSAMYFCANQGRGRSGANVLTFGAGSRLTVL.